Below, 6 T cell receptor beta chains from the same sample are listed, as sequenced in a study of a mutant IDH1 vaccine in newly diagnosed glioma. Indicated time point: week 11, during vaccination. Doses comprised 300 ug of mutant IDH1 20-mer peptide each, plus topical imiquimod. No cognate antigen is known for these TCRs. The protocol was immunoSEQ multiplex PCR, while the TCRdb copy is restricted to in-frame clones and leaves out a portion. The sample yields approximately 36,000 clones, under 90% seen once. Source: peripheral blood mononuclear cells (PBMCs), taken from a glioma patient whose treatment included an IDH1 peptide vaccine. The source is a woman aged 25 to 45 with glioma. Some clones in this sample may be carry-over from other donors' samples.

V gene TRBV11-2 combines with J gene TRBJ1-1; the D is unclear. V lost 5 bases to trimming and J lost 0 bases, with 7 bases between them. The germline V gene has CDR1 SGHAT and CDR2 FQNNGV. The CDR3 runs 13 residues. The chain's CDR3 is CASSPRLNTEAFF. CDR3 in DNA: TGTGCCAGCAGCCCCAGGCTGAACACTGAAGCTTTCTTT.

V is TRBV2 and J is TRBJ2-1; D unclear. V was clipped by 8 bases and J by 7 bases, with 6 bases between them. CDR1 and CDR2 from the germline V gene are SNHLY and FYNNEI. CDR3 length: 10 residues. CDR3 region: CASLGNEQFF. Here the CDR3 DNA reads TGTGCCAGCCTGGGGAATGAGCAGTTCTTC.

The chain is built from TRBV19 and TRBJ2-2; D is unresolved. V was shortened by 5 bases and J by 0 bases, with 13 bases between the two germline ends. The CDR3 contains 16 residues. CDR1 and CDR2 (germline): LNHDA, SQIVND (reference sequence). Written as DNA, the CDR3 is TGTGCCAGTAGTCCCCCGCCGGGTTCGAACACCGGGGAGCTGTTTTTT. This encodes CASSPPPGSNTGELFF.

The chain employs TRBV27 and TRBJ2-2; D may be TRBD1 or TRBD2 (5 bases each). Germline values: CDR1 MNHEY, CDR2 SMNVEV (reference sequence). The CDR3 has 16 amino acids. V was pared by 6 bases and J by 0 bases, with 14 bases between. This chain's CDR3 is CASRPPGRANTGELFF. The DNA for the CDR3 is TGTGCCAGCAGACCTCCGGGACGGGCGAACACCGGGGAGCTGTTTTTT.

This clone was seen just once. This chain links TRBV5-1 with TRBJ1-4; maybe TRBD1 (6 bases). CDR1 is SGHRS and CDR2 is YFSETQ in the germline V gene. Trimming removed 4 bases from V and 0 bases from J, with 10 bases in between. The CDR3 is 15 amino acids. CDR3 DNA: TGCGCCAGCAGCCTCAGGACAGCAACTAATGAAAAACTGTTTTTT. Translated: CASSLRTATNEKLFF.

The V gene is TRBV18, the J gene TRBJ2-7; the match to TRBD2 covers 7 bases. Germline V gene lookup returns CDR1 KGHSH and CDR2 LQKENI. The V segment lost 2 bases and the J segment 7 bases; nucleotides outside the gene matches: 11. The CDR3 is 15 residues long. The CDR3 reads CASSPMQAGRGEQYF. CDR3 DNA: TGTGCCAGCTCACCAATGCAGGCTGGGCGGGGGGAGCAGTACTTC.